The rows below give T cell receptor beta chains drawn from one sample of a study of T cell responses to AZD1222 COVID-19 vaccine. TCRdb's copy holds only in-frame clones and misses some; the assay was immunoSEQ multiplex PCR. Among approximately 150,000 clones listed, approximately 90% were seen once. Material: peripheral blood, obtained 28 days after the second AZD1222 dose. The receptors originated from an adult who received the AZD1222 COVID-19 vaccine. Both conserved end residues are part of each CDR3. Each record gives: V gene, J gene, clone size, D gene, CDR3 protein, CDR3 DNA. The D gene is left open where the match is weak. For some rows the clone size is stated as once, few or many, or as a class when expanded; others skip it.

TRBV24-1	TRBJ1-5	NA	NA	CATSDSRDSNQPQHF	TGTGCCACCAGTGATTCCAGGGATAGCAATCAGCCCCAGCATTTT
TRBV5-1	TRBJ2-5	NA	NA	CASSLDRETQYF	TGCGCCAGCAGCTTGGATAGGGAGACCCAGTACTTC
TRBV7-2	TRBJ1-1	NA	NA	CASSQNVNTEAFF	TGTGCCAGCAGCCAGAATGTGAACACTGAAGCTTTCTTT
TRBV7-2	TRBJ2-1	NA	NA	CASSFRRAASYNEQFF	TGTGCCAGCAGCTTTAGGCGGGCTGCCTCCTACAATGAGCAGTTCTTC
TRBV2	TRBJ2-7	NA	TRBD1	CASSRLGDRVPYYEQYF	TGTGCCAGCAGTCGCCTAGGGGACAGGGTTCCCTACTACGAGCAGTACTTC
TRBV6-1	TRBJ2-7	NA	TRBD2	CASQTSGSYEQYF	TGTGCCAGCCAGACTAGCGGGAGTTACGAGCAGTACTTC
TRBV7-2	TRBJ1-1	NA	NA	CASSLPPGRTEAFF	TGTGCCAGCAGCTTACCTCCTGGGCGCACTGAAGCTTTCTTT
TRBV13	TRBJ2-7	NA	NA	CASSSPARYEQYF	TGTGCCAGCAGCTCCCCGGCCCGCTACGAGCAGTACTTC
TRBV5-1	TRBJ1-5	NA	NA	CASSFDSGGNQPQHF	TGCGCCAGCAGCTTCGACAGCGGCGGCAATCAGCCCCAGCATTTT
TRBV7-3	TRBJ2-2	NA	NA	CASSLNPGAPVDNTGELFF	TGTGCCAGCAGCTTAAATCCCGGGGCCCCCGTGGACAACACCGGGGAGCTGTTTTTT
TRBV27	TRBJ1-6	few	TRBD1	CASSSWDRGNSPLHF	TGTGCCAGCAGTTCGTGGGACAGGGGGAATTCACCCCTCCACTTT
TRBV11-2	TRBJ1-4	NA	NA	CASSSYLTGEKLFF	TGTGCCAGCAGCTCTTATCTGACAGGTGAAAAACTGTTTTTT
TRBV6-1	TRBJ2-2	NA	NA	CASSEQGDTGELFF	TGTGCCAGCAGTGAACAGGGAGATACCGGGGAGCTGTTTTTT
TRBV14	TRBJ1-3	NA	NA	CASSQDRAGNTIYF	TGTGCCAGCAGCCAAGATCGGGCTGGAAACACCATATATTTT
TRBV5-5	TRBJ1-4	NA	NA	CASSFLSADVLPEKLFF	TGTGCCAGCAGCTTTTTGTCAGCCGATGTACTTCCCGAAAAACTGTTTTTT
TRBV24-1	TRBJ2-5	NA	TRBD2	CATSDPLAGEETQYF	TGTGCCACCAGTGATCCACTAGCGGGGGAAGAGACCCAGTACTTC
TRBV6-5	TRBJ1-2	NA	NA	CASSRGREANYGYTF	TGTGCCAGCAGCCGAGGGCGAGAAGCTAACTATGGCTACACCTTC
TRBV5-4	TRBJ2-1	NA	TRBD2	CASSTGLAVSYNEQFF	TGTGCCAGCAGCACGGGACTAGCGGTTTCCTACAATGAGCAGTTCTTC
TRBV19	TRBJ2-1	NA	TRBD2	CASRSIRGGTEQFF	TGTGCCAGTAGAAGTATTCGGGGGGGCACTGAGCAGTTCTTC
TRBV20-1	TRBJ1-1	NA	NA	CSAIRKNEAFF	TGCAGTGCTATAAGGAAGAACGAAGCTTTCTTT
TRBV5-6	TRBJ2-1	NA	NA	CASSLAGYLSYNEQFF	TGTGCCAGCAGCTTGGCCGGCTACCTCTCCTACAATGAGCAGTTCTTC
TRBV3-1/TRBV3-2	TRBJ2-1	NA	NA	CASSQPRSEQFF	TGTGCCAGCAGCCAACCTAGGAGTGAGCAGTTCTTC
TRBV9	TRBJ2-3	NA	NA	CASSVGASGTDTQYF	TGTGCCAGCAGCGTAGGGGCTAGCGGCACAGATACGCAGTATTTT
TRBV4-2	TRBJ2-3	NA	TRBD1	CASSQEKNRGLSTDTQYF	TGTGCCAGCAGCCAAGAGAAAAACAGGGGGCTGAGCACAGATACGCAGTATTTT
TRBV7-9	TRBJ2-1	NA	TRBD2	CASSLGGTSDSSYNEQFF	TGTGCCAGCAGCTTAGGGGGGACTAGTGACTCTTCCTACAATGAGCAGTTCTTC
TRBV7-2	TRBJ2-6	NA	NA	CASSLVGSSGANVLTF	TGTGCCAGCAGCTTAGTAGGTAGCTCTGGGGCCAACGTCCTGACTTTC
TRBV19	TRBJ1-2	NA	TRBD1	CASISPGQGLSGYTF	TGTGCCAGTATTTCCCCGGGACAGGGTTTGTCTGGCTACACCTTC
TRBV11-3	TRBJ2-1	once	NA	CASSSPGGNEQFF	TGTGCCAGCAGCTCACCCGGCGGCAATGAGCAGTTCTTC
TRBV6-5	TRBJ2-5	NA	TRBD1	CASSFDRAGQETQYF	TGTGCCAGCAGTTTTGACAGGGCTGGGCAAGAGACCCAGTACTTC
TRBV29-1	TRBJ2-3	NA	TRBD2	CSVGAGGGDTQYF	TGCAGCGTTGGAGCGGGGGGAGGAGATACGCAGTATTTT
TRBV5-1	TRBJ1-2	NA	TRBD1	CASSARTGGAGDYGYTF	TGCGCCAGCAGCGCCCGGACAGGGGGCGCGGGAGACTATGGCTACACCTTC
TRBV28	TRBJ1-3	NA	NA	CASSLQGNIYF	TGTGCCAGCAGTTTACAGGGGAACATATATTTT
TRBV3-1/TRBV3-2	TRBJ1-1	NA	NA	CASSSHTSEAFF	TGTGCCAGCAGCTCCCACACATCTGAAGCTTTCTTT
TRBV28	TRBJ1-5	NA	TRBD1	CASSRPGTGGFSNQPQHF	TGTGCCAGCAGTAGACCCGGGACAGGGGGCTTTAGCAATCAGCCCCAGCATTTT
TRBV29-1	TRBJ1-5	once	TRBD1	CSASDRENQPQHF	TGCAGCGCGTCGGACAGGGAGAATCAGCCCCAGCATTTT
TRBV30	TRBJ1-6	NA	NA	CAWRSLGRPDNSPLHF	TGTGCCTGGAGATCTCTCGGGAGGCCGGATAATTCACCCCTCCACTTT
TRBV28	TRBJ2-7	NA	NA	CASTLLAPPGSEQYF	TGTGCCAGCACTCTCCTCGCCCCGCCTGGTTCGGAGCAGTACTTC
TRBV7-8	TRBJ1-2	few	NA	CASSLRPRVPGYTF	TGTGCCAGCAGCTTACGTCCCCGGGTCCCTGGCTACACCTTC
TRBV5-6	TRBJ2-2	NA	NA	CASSHWKGVISNTGELFF	TGTGCCAGCAGCCATTGGAAAGGAGTGATTAGTAACACCGGGGAGCTGTTTTTT
TRBV4-1	TRBJ2-7	NA	NA	CASSHEGNEQYF	TGCGCCAGCAGCCATGAGGGGAACGAGCAGTACTTC
TRBV18	TRBJ2-7	NA	NA	CASSRSGRIYEQYF	TGTGCCAGCTCCCGCTCTGGGCGGATCTACGAGCAGTACTTC
TRBV28	TRBJ2-2	NA	NA	CASSLEESGNTGELFF	TGTGCCAGCAGTTTAGAGGAAAGCGGGAACACCGGGGAGCTGTTTTTT
TRBV11-3	TRBJ2-3	once	NA	CASSPSPGTDTQYF	TGTGCCAGCAGCCCGTCCCCAGGGACAGATACGCAGTATTTT
TRBV5-6	TRBJ2-1	NA	NA	CASSLGDSYNEQFF	TGTGCCAGCAGCTTGGGCGACAGCTACAATGAGCAGTTCTTC
TRBV30	TRBJ1-3	few	NA	CAWFPGRAGNTIYF	TGTGCCTGGTTTCCCGGCAGGGCCGGAAACACCATATATTTT
TRBV2	TRBJ1-2	NA	NA	CAGRTGGYGYTF	TGTGCCGGCAGGACTGGCGGCTATGGCTACACCTTC
TRBV19	TRBJ1-5	large	TRBD1	CASSLQGEFQPQHF	TGTGCCAGTAGCTTACAGGGGGAATTTCAGCCCCAGCATTTT
TRBV19	TRBJ1-6	NA	TRBD1	CASNPGTGGNSPLHF	TGTGCCAGTAACCCTGGGACAGGGGGGAATTCACCCCTCCACTTT
TRBV18	TRBJ2-7	once	NA	CASSQDRYEQYF	TGTGCCAGCTCACAGGACAGATACGAGCAGTACTTC
TRBV25-1	TRBJ2-3	NA	NA	CASSDPFTDTQYF	TGTGCCAGCAGTGATCCGTTCACAGATACGCAGTATTTT
TRBV19	TRBJ1-2	once	NA	CASLGLMEGYTF	TGTGCCAGTCTCGGGTTAATGGAAGGCTACACCTTC
TRBV7-2	TRBJ1-2	few	TRBD1	CASSSQLFDRGFYGYTF	TGTGCCAGCAGCTCCCAATTATTCGACAGGGGATTCTATGGCTACACCTTC
TRBV15	TRBJ1-1	NA	NA	CATSRDAGRAPEAFF	TGTGCCACCAGCAGAGACGCAGGGAGGGCGCCTGAAGCTTTCTTT
TRBV30	TRBJ1-1	NA	NA	CAWRPSTNIEAFF	TGTGCCTGGAGACCTAGTACCAACATTGAAGCTTTCTTT
TRBV10-1	TRBJ1-1	NA	NA	CASSESGRNTEAFF	TGCGCCAGCAGTGAGTCGGGAAGGAACACTGAAGCTTTCTTT